This TCR beta chain came from a study of blood T cell repertoires in COVID-19. The CDR3 contains 14 residues when both ends are counted. CDR1 SGHRS and CDR2 YFSETQ come from the germline V gene. As for this clone: This CDR3 is missing its conserved last phenylalanine or tryptophan, likely due to a read error. No DNA is shown, since the ends of the CDR3 on it are uncertain; the CDR3 is the one TCRdb lists.

Produced via immunoSEQ multiplex PCR; TCRdb's table is partial and in-frame only. This sample has roughly 300,000 clones, with 70% to 90% found just once. Sequencing was performed on peripheral blood. The TCR sequence derives from a human donor in a cohort sampled during active COVID-19. V gene TRBV5-1 combines with J gene TRBJ1-2. The CDR3 protein is CASSLGDSRVDGVL.